This T cell receptor beta chain derives from a study of identifying expanded T cells in peripheral blood. Study outcomes and limitations: About 1.2 clones differed between technical replicates, versus about 17 and 20 over time.

During the collection period, no donor immune events like infections were recorded. Germline CDR1 reads LNHDA; CDR2 reads SQIVND (reference sequence). This CDR3 region has 13 residues. V was clipped by 10 bases and J by 4 bases, with 14 bases between them. TCRdb's copy holds only in-frame clones and misses some; the assay was immunoSEQ multiplex PCR. Of about 130,000 clones in the sample, approximately 86% were seen once. This clone appeared a single time. As yet, its antigen is unknown. V gene TRBV19 combines with J gene TRBJ2-1; no reliable D call. The origin of this receptor is a person aged 18 to 75 in good health. Sample: blood. The CDR3 region is CATYDIGYNEQFF. The CDR3, as DNA: TGTGCCACCTACGATATTGGGTACAATGAGCAGTTCTTC.